Below, 21 T cell receptor beta chains from the same sample are listed, as sequenced in a study of vaccination effects on CD4 cells after COVID-19. Assay: immunoSEQ multiplex PCR; the TCRdb copy retains only in-frame clones and omits some. The sample yields around 50,000 clones, around 74% seen once. Their target antigens are unknown. Once cultured for nine to ten days, the cells underwent separation to obtain CD4+ T cells. PCR-confirmed SARS-CoV-2 infection occurred in the person between March and December 2020. Two-dose BNT162b2 or mRNA-1273 vaccination was given to participants. The sample was CD4+ T cells from PBMCs cultured without peptide, taken after COVID-19 vaccination. These TCRs come from a human donor who had a prior SARS-CoV-2 infection.

The rearrangement links TRBV2 to TRBJ2-3; 9 bases map to TRBD2. Germline V gene lookup returns CDR1 SNHLY and CDR2 FYNNEI. The CDR3 has 19 amino acids. The trim removed 6 bases at V and 3 bases at J, leaving 19 bases unmatched. The CDR3 protein is CASSSVWGAGGVGTDTQYF. CDR3 nucleotides: TGTGCCAGCAGCAGTGTATGGGGCGCGGGAGGGGTTGGAACAGATACGCAGTATTTT.

This sequence joins TRBV6-2 or TRBV6-3 and TRBJ2-7; 9 nucleotides line up with TRBD1. Germline loops: CDR1 MNHEY, CDR2 SVGEGT. Trimming cost V 2 bases and J 2 bases; bases outside gene matches: 7. The CDR3 contains 16 residues. The CDR3 DNA sequence: TGTGCCAGCAGTTACACCTACAGGGGGCCCCCCTACGAGCAGTACTTC. Protein: CASSYTYRGPPYEQYF.

The chain couples TRBV18 to TRBJ2-3, with 9 nucleotides matching TRBD1. Trimming at V came to 1 base and at J to 2 bases, leaving 10 bases not matched to a gene. This CDR3 comprises 18 residues. CDR1 and CDR2 from the germline V gene are KGHSH and LQKENI. The CDR3 here is CASSPLSGTGLNTDTQYF. In DNA form, the CDR3 reads TGTGCCAGCTCACCACTTTCCGGGACAGGGTTGAACACAGATACGCAGTATTTT. Full variable domain (remainder filled in from reference TRBV18 and TRBJ2-3): NAGVMQNPRHLVRRRGQEARLRCSPMKGHSHVYWYRQLPEEGLKFMVYLQKENIIDESGMPKERFSAEFPKEGPSILRIQQVVRGDSAAYFCASSPLSGTGLNTDTQYFGPGTRLTVL.

The J gene is TRBJ1-1, the V gene TRBV12-3 or TRBV12-4; tentatively, D is TRBD1 (5 bases). V was shortened by 2 bases and J by 7 bases, with 11 bases between the two germline ends. The CDR3 covers 13 residues. CDR3 amino acids: CASSLLGQGEAFF. Here the CDR3 DNA reads TGTGCCAGCAGTTTATTGGGGCAGGGTGAAGCTTTCTTT.

V is TRBV30 and J is TRBJ2-6; D is unresolved. The germline gives CDR1 GTSNPN, CDR2 SVGIG (reference sequence). The CDR3 contains 14 residues. V lost 2 bases and J 0 bases, leaving 5 bases between the germline ends. CDR3: CAWSMDSGANVLTF. The CDR3 DNA sequence: TGTGCCTGGAGTATGGACTCTGGGGCCAACGTCCTGACTTTC.

The rearrangement uses TRBV11-3 and TRBJ2-2; D unresolved. The CDR3 has 13 residues. V was trimmed by 2 bases and J by 4 bases, leaving 5 bases between them. Germline values: CDR1 SGHNT, CDR2 YENEEA. CDR3 bases: TGTGCCAGCAGCTTATCAGGCACCGGGGAGCTGTTTTTT. Translation: CASSLSGTGELFF.

The V call is TRBV4-2, the J call TRBJ2-5, with TRBD1 as a possible D gene (6 bases). Between the trimmed V and J ends, which lost 0 bases and 5 bases, there was a span of 13 bases. The CDR3 contains 15 residues. Germline V gene data show CDR1 as LGHNA and CDR2 as YNFKEQ. The CDR3 DNA reads as TGTGCCAGCAGCCAAGACCCTCAGGGGTGGGAGACCCAGTACTTC. Protein sequence: CASSQDPQGWETQYF.

This rearrangement joins TRBV27 to TRBJ2-3, with unresolved D. V gave up 4 bases and J gave up 5 bases, with 10 bases separating them. CDR1 and CDR2 (germline): MNHEY, SMNVEV (reference sequence). CDR3 size: 13 residues. The chain's CDR3 is CASSYGIGDTQYF. In DNA, the CDR3 is TGTGCCAGCAGTTATGGTATTGGAGATACGCAGTATTTT.

Comments on this clone: No DNA is shown, since the ends of the CDR3 on it are uncertain; the CDR3 is the one TCRdb lists. The V and J genes are TRBV19 and TRBJ1-2. Looked up from germline, CDR1 is LNHDA and CDR2 is SQIVND (reference sequence). Both ends counted, the CDR3 spans 14 residues. This chain's CDR3 is CASTSGHLGYGYTF.

This clone appeared once. The rearrangement links TRBV2 to TRBJ1-4; the match to TRBD1 covers 8 bases. The V gene's germline CDR1 is SNHLY and CDR2 FYNNEI. V shed 6 bases and J 5 bases; nucleotides not matched to a gene: 5. The CDR3 loop spans 14 amino acids. For the CDR3, the DNA is TGTGCCAGCAGATACCGGGACAGGAATGAAAAACTGTTTTTT. Protein product: CASRYRDRNEKLFF.

The chain employs TRBV19 and TRBJ1-4; TRBD1 is a possible D gene (5 bases). The ends were cut back, 6 bases at V and 7 bases at J, with 15 bases in the middle. The CDR3 is 14 amino acids. The germline V gene encodes CDR1 LNHDA and CDR2 SQIVND (reference sequence). The CDR3 bases are TGTGCCAGTAGAGACGGGACCGCGACTGAAAAACTGTTTTTT. Amino acid sequence: CASRDGTATEKLFF.

This chain uses TRBV5-5 with TRBJ1-2, with D possibly matching TRBD1 (5 bases). Germline assignment: CDR1 SGHKS and CDR2 YYEKEE (reference sequence). The V and J ends lost 2 bases and 3 bases respectively, with 14 bases between them. The CDR3 covers 15 residues. CDR3: CASSFTIRGDYGYTF. The CDR3 bases are TGTGCCAGCAGCTTCACGATCCGGGGCGACTATGGCTACACCTTC. The full variable domain, in which reference TRBV5-5 and TRBJ1-2 provide the parts outside the CDR3, is DAGVTQSPTHLIKTRGQQVTLRCSPISGHKSVSWYQQVLGQGPQFIFQYYEKEERGRGNFPDRFSARQFPNYSSELNVNALLLGDSALYLCASSFTIRGDYGYTFGSGTRLTVV.

The chain recombines TRBV4-1 with TRBJ2-5, with no clear D. This CDR3 is 13 amino acids long. Germline assignment: CDR1 MGHRA and CDR2 YSYEKL. V was shortened by 2 bases and J by 5 bases, with 9 bases between the two germline ends. The CDR3 spells CASSQRVGETQYF. DNA for the CDR3: TGCGCCAGCAGCCAACGAGTCGGGGAGACCCAGTACTTC.

V and J are TRBV24-1 and TRBJ2-7; the match to TRBD1 covers 9 bases. This CDR3 region has 15 residues. Losses at the gene ends were 4 bases for V and 5 bases for J; bases not matched to a gene: 8. Looked up from germline, CDR1 is KGHDR and CDR2 is SFDVKD. DNA for the CDR3: TGTGCCACCAGTGACCCAGGACAGGGGTACGACGAGCAGTACTTC. Encoded protein: CATSDPGQGYDEQYF.

The chain employs TRBV12-3 or TRBV12-4 and TRBJ1-1; D is uncertain. The ends were cut back, 6 bases at V and 3 bases at J, with 11 bases in the middle. This CDR3 comprises 13 residues. The CDR3, as DNA: TGTGCCAGCAGCTTCACCGAGGACACTGAAGCTTTCTTT. As protein: CASSFTEDTEAFF.

The chain uses TRBV18 and TRBJ2-1, with 8 bases identical to TRBD2. J was trimmed by 4 bases and V by 1 base; bases with no gene match: 3. CDR1 is KGHSH, CDR2 LQKENI, per germline. The CDR3 loop spans 15 amino acids. The CDR3 loop is CASSPLSGGYNEQFF. The CDR3 nucleotides are TGTGCCAGCTCACCACTGAGCGGGGGTTACAATGAGCAGTTCTTC. Using reference TRBV18 and TRBJ2-1 for the parts outside the CDR3, the full variable domain is NAGVMQNPRHLVRRRGQEARLRCSPMKGHSHVYWYRQLPEEGLKFMVYLQKENIIDESGMPKERFSAEFPKEGPSILRIQQVVRGDSAAYFCASSPLSGGYNEQFFGPGTRLTVL.

This chain uses TRBV3-1 (or the pseudogene TRBV3-2) with TRBJ2-1, with TRBD2 matching 14 bases. The length of the CDR3 is 16 residues. V shed 6 bases, J shed 7 bases, and the junction held 8 bases outside the gene matches. Germline lookup yields CDR1 LGHDT and CDR2 YNNKEL (reference sequence). For the CDR3, the DNA is TGTGCCAGCAGGCGACTAGCGGGAGGGCCTACGAATGAGCAGTTCTTC. Translation gives CASRRLAGGPTNEQFF.

This clone turned up a few times. This chain uses TRBV11-3 with TRBJ1-2; no clear D. The length of the CDR3 is 12 residues. Per the germline V gene, CDR1 is SGHNT and CDR2 is YENEEA. The germline V and J ends were trimmed by 0 bases and 4 bases, with 3 bases remaining between them. The CDR3 nucleotides read TGTGCCAGCAGCTTAGAAGGCTATGGCTACACCTTC. It yields the protein CASSLEGYGYTF. The variable domain in full, with the rest retrieved from reference TRBV11-3 and TRBJ1-2, is EAGVVQSPRYKIIEKKQPVAFWCNPISGHNTLYWYLQNLGQGPELLIRYENEEAVDDSQLPKDRFSAERLKGVDSTLKIQPAELGDSAVYLCASSLEGYGYTFGSGTRLTVV.

The genes are TRBV5-1 and TRBJ1-2, with 7 bases aligning to TRBD1. With V trimmed by 4 bases and J by 0 bases, 3 bases remained unmatched. The germline CDR1 and CDR2 sequences are SGHRS and YFSETQ. This CDR3 is 14 amino acids long. The CDR3 nucleotides read TGCGCCAGCAGCGTGAGGGGGCCTAACTATGGCTACACCTTC. Protein product: CASSVRGPNYGYTF. Based on the CDR3 plus reference TRBV5-1 and TRBJ1-2, the full variable domain is KAGVTQTPRYLIKTRGQQVTLSCSPISGHRSVSWYQQTPGQGLQFLFEYFSETQRNKGNFPGRFSGRQFSNSRSEMNVSTLELGDSALYLCASSVRGPNYGYTFGSGTRLTVV.

This clone was detected many times. V is TRBV19 and J is TRBJ1-2; TRBD1 agrees at 7 bases. The CDR3 has 13 amino acids. The V gene's germline CDR1 is LNHDA and CDR2 SQIVND (reference sequence). The J segment lost 9 bases and the V segment lost 3 bases, leaving 7 bases of the junction unmatched. In DNA, the CDR3 is TGTGCCAGTAGTATCGGGACAGTCCCTAGCTACACCTTC. As protein: CASSIGTVPSYTF.

The CDR3 here is CASSSQGDTIYF. As DNA, the CDR3 is TGTGCCAGCAGTTCTCAGGGCGACACCATATATTTT. This chain joins TRBV6-5 and TRBJ1-3, with a possible D match to TRBD1 (5 bases). Trimming pared 4 bases from V and 8 bases from J, leaving 9 bases between. The length of the CDR3 is 12 residues. CDR1 MNHEY and CDR2 SVGAGI come from the germline V gene.